The 8 T cell receptor beta chains reported below all come from one sample, sequenced in a study of PD-L1 blockade in urothelial cancer. Clones were read by immunoSEQ multiplex PCR, and TCRdb kept only the in-frame ones, dropping some. In the table there are approximately 58,000 clones, approximately 80% of which are singletons. The material was PBMCs, obtained around atezolizumab (anti-PD-L1) treatment. These receptors all stem from an older man with urothelial cancer.

The chain couples TRBV5-4 to TRBJ2-5; the match to TRBD1 covers 9 bases. Losses at the gene ends were 4 bases for V and 5 bases for J; bases not matched to a gene: 6. The CDR3 contains 14 residues. Per germline, CDR1 SGHNT and CDR2 YYREEE (reference sequence). DNA for the CDR3: TGTGCCAGCAGCCGGAGGGACAGGGTGGAGACCCAGTACTTC. Its translation: CASSRRDRVETQYF.

This clone was observed once. This chain uses TRBV5-1 with TRBJ2-1, with 8 bases fitting TRBD2. The CDR3 is 14 amino acids. Germline trimming cut 4 bases from V and 8 bases from J; bases unmatched to any gene: 8. Germline V gives CDR1 SGHRS, CDR2 YFSETQ. The chain's CDR3 is CASSPRTSRDEQFF. The DNA for the CDR3 is TGCGCCAGCAGCCCTCGGACTAGCAGGGATGAGCAGTTCTTC.

CDR3 sequence: CASSSPFSGRRYEQYF. DNA for the CDR3: TGTGCCAGCAGCTCCCCCTTCAGCGGGAGACGCTACGAGCAGTACTTC. The chain has TRBV11-2 and TRBJ2-7; 8 nucleotides agree with TRBD2. This CDR3 has 16 residues. Per the germline V gene, CDR1 is SGHAT and CDR2 is FQNNGV. J was trimmed by 3 bases and V by 4 bases; bases with no gene match: 11.

CDR3 region: CASSEPGVDEKLFF. The CDR3 DNA sequence: TGTGCCAGTAGTGAACCGGGGGTTGACGAAAAACTGTTTTTT. This chain links TRBV19 with TRBJ1-4, with TRBD1 as a possible D gene (5 bases). The CDR3 extends over 14 amino acids. With 5 bases removed from V and 8 bases from J, the gap between germline ends came to 15 bases. Germline V lookup: CDR1 LNHDA, CDR2 SQIVND (reference sequence).

This chain connects TRBV10-1 to TRBJ1-2, with 8 bases aligning to TRBD1. Germline CDR1 and CDR2: WNHNN and SYGVQD (reference sequence). V trimming: 3 bases; J trimming: 7 bases; junction bases outside the gene matches: 4. The CDR3 spans 13 residues. CDR3 in amino acids: CASSDDRGLGYTF. CDR3 nucleotide sequence: TGCGCCAGCAGTGACGACAGGGGACTTGGCTACACCTTC.

The V gene is TRBV18, the J gene TRBJ2-1; 8 bases map to TRBD1. Germline V CDR1 and CDR2: KGHSH, LQKENI. This CDR3 has 14 amino acids. With 6 bases clipped from V and 4 bases from J, the junction kept 5 bases outside the gene matches. The CDR3 DNA is TGTGCCAGCTCCCTGGACAGGGCTTACAATGAGCAGTTCTTC. Translating it yields CASSLDRAYNEQFF.

V gene TRBV11-3 combines with J gene TRBJ1-1, with TRBD1 matching 7 bases. The CDR3 is made up of 13 amino acids. Germline trimming cut 5 bases from V and 1 base from J; bases unmatched to any gene: 1. Germline loops: CDR1 SGHNT, CDR2 YENEEA. CDR3 bases: TGTGCCAGCAGCCGGGACAGGAACACTGAAGCTTTCTTT. Translated, it gives CASSRDRNTEAFF.

This clone is medium-sized by share. The gene calls are TRBV15 and TRBJ2-7, with 10 bases that match TRBD1. The CDR3 length is 15 residues. With V trimmed by 1 base and J by 5 bases, 5 bases remained unmatched. From germline, CDR1 is LNHNV and CDR2 YYDKDF (reference sequence). CDR3 DNA sequence: TGTGCCACCAGCAGAGGGCGGACAGGGGGTCACGAGCAGTACTTC. Protein: CATSRGRTGGHEQYF.